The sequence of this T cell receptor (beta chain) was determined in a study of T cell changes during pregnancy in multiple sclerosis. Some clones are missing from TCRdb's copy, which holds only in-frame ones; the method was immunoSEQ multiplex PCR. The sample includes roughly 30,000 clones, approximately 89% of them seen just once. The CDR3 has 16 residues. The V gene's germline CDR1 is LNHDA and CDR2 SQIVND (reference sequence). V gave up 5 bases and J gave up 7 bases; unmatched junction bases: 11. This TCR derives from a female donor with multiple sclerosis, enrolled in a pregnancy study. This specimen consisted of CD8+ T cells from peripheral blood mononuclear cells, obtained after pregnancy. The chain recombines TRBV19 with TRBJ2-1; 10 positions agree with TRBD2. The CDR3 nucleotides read TGTGCCAGTAGTCTGCCTAGCGGGAGAGTCTTGAATGAGCAGTTCTTC. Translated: CASSLPSGRVLNEQFF.